Reported below is one T cell receptor beta chain. Its antigen is currently unknown. The CDR3 is 16 residues long. Germline V lookup: CDR1 MDHEN, CDR2 SYDVKM. Trimming at V came to 5 bases and at J to 6 bases, leaving 9 bases not matched to a gene. The sample belongs to a study of T cell responses to AZD1222 COVID-19 vaccine. About the research overall: Pooled in the analysis were second doses at about 4 or about 12 weeks. Notes on the study in general: Rises in breadth and depth of Spike-specific TCRs came after two AZD1222 doses. Sampling captured repertoires only after the peak T cell response.

Here immunoSEQ multiplex PCR was the method, and the copy in TCRdb shows in-frame clones only, minus some. The sample has about 99,000 clones, roughly 88% seen once. Material: peripheral blood, obtained on day 0 of AZD1222 vaccination. The TCR sequence derives from an adult in good health. The chain recombines TRBV28 with TRBJ2-1; 11 bases are a match to TRBD2. Written as DNA, the CDR3 is TGTGCCAGCAGTACCCCCGGGACTAGCGGATCCAATGAGCAGTTCTTC. As protein: CASSTPGTSGSNEQFF.